The clone carrying this TCR beta chain appeared many times. These data are taken from a study of human T cells and chemical hapten exposure. The time point denotes: patch test 1, 2 weeks after DPC sensitization. The treatment denotes: therapeutic diphenylcyclopropenone sensitization with weekly scalp DPC. This CDR3 comprises 15 residues. Germline V gene data show CDR1 as SGHTA and CDR2 as FQGNSA. The junction had 3 bases not matched to a gene; V was cut back by 5 bases and J by 4 bases. TCRdb processed the RACE reads anew with MiXCR; each CDR3 protein has one entry. The table shows 55,000 to 85,000 distinct CDR3 sequences, with around 10% occurring only once.

This TCR came from a woman aged 35 to 49 with alopecia areata. Some clones in this sample may be carry-over from other donors' samples. The specimen was whole blood, collected in connection with sensitization to the hapten diphenylcyclopropenone (DPC). The rearrangement uses TRBV7-2 and TRBJ2-5, with 14 bases lining up with TRBD2. DNA of the CDR3: TGTGCCAGCAGCCTGGGACTAGCGGGGGTAGAGACCCAGTACTTC. This gives the protein CASSLGLAGVETQYF.